The clone carrying this T cell receptor (beta chain) was observed many times. Sample-barcoded 5' priming and a J-beta primer mix drove a second PCR of about 6 to 12 cycles. TCRdb itself ran the 5' RACE reads through MiXCR, one entry per CDR3 protein. The table has about 1.6 million distinct CDR3 sequences, around 35% seen once. The CDR3 length is 13 residues. CDR1 and CDR2 (germline): DFQATT, SNEGSKA (reference sequence). J gave up 7 bases and V 5 bases, and 3 bases lay outside the gene matches. This sample stems from a study of blood T cells in healthy people across ages. The sequencing input was blood. The clonotype comes from a woman between 25 and 40 years old in good health. This rearrangement joins TRBV20-1 to TRBJ1-6; 9 positions match TRBD1. For the CDR3, the DNA is TGCAGTGCTGAGGGACAGGGCAATTCACCCCTCCACTTT. This encodes CSAEGQGNSPLHF.